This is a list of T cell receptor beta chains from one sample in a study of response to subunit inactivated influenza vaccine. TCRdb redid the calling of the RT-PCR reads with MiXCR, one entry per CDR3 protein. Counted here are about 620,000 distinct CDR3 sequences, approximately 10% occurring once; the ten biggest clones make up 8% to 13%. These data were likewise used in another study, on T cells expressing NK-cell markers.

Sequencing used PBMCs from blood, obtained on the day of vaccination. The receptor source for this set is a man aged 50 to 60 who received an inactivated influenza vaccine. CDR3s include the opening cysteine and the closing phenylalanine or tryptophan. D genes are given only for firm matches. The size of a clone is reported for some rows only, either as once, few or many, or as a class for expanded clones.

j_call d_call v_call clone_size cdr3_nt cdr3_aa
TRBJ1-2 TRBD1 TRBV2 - TGTGCCAGCAAAGACAGGGCGAGGTATGGCTACACCTTC CASKDRARYGYTF
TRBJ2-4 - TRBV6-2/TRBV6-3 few TGTGCCAGCAGTTACAGGTCAGGCATTCAGTACTTC CASSYRSGIQYF
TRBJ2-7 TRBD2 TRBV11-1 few TGTGCCAGCAGCTTAGGAGTTAGCGCGCTAGCGGCGTCCTACGAGCAGTACTTC CASSLGVSALAASYEQYF
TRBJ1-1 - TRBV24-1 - TGTGCCACCAGGGGAGGCGGGGGGACTGAAGCTTTCTTT CATRGGGGTEAFF
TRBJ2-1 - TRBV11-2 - TGTGCCAGCAGTTCCGGGACCACCTCCTACAATGAGCAGTTCTTC CASSSGTTSYNEQFF
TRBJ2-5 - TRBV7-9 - TGTGCCAGCAGCCGGGGACAAAGAGAGACCCAGTACTTC CASSRGQRETQYF
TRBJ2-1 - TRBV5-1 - TGCGCCAGCAGGCCGGACTGGAGCTCCTACAATGAGCAGTTCTTC CASRPDWSSYNEQFF
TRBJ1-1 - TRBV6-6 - TGTGCCAGCAGACACACTGAAGCTTTCTTT CASRHTEAFF
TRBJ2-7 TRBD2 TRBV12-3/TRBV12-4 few TGTGCCAGCAGTTCCGGGACTAGCGGGTTCTACGAGCAGTACTTC CASSSGTSGFYEQYF
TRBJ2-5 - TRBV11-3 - TGTGCCAGCAGCCCAGAAACCCGGGCGGGGAATCAAGAGACCCAGTACTTC CASSPETRAGNQETQYF
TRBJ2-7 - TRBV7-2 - TGTGCCAGCAGCTTAGGTGGGCAGGGTCCACGCTACGAGCAGTACTTC CASSLGGQGPRYEQYF
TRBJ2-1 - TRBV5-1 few TGCGCCAGCAGCTTGGAGGGACGGACGTCCTACAATGAGCAGTTCTTC CASSLEGRTSYNEQFF
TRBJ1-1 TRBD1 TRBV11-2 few TGTGCCAGCAGCTTAGATCGACTAACGGGACAGGGAAGATCTGAAGCTTTCTTT CASSLDRLTGQGRSEAFF
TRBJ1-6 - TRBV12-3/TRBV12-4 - TGTGCCAGCAGTACCTTGACAGGATACAATTCACCCCTCCACTTT CASSTLTGYNSPLHF
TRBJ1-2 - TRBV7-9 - TGTGCCAGCAGCTTACCCTTAGTAGGGGGAAAGTATGGCTACACCTTC CASSLPLVGGKYGYTF
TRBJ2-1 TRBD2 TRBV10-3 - TGTGCCATCAGTGAGTTGGGGGGGGCCTACAATGAGCAGTTCTTC CAISELGGAYNEQFF
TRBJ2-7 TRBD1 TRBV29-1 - TGCAGCGTCTACGGACAGGACTCCTACGAGCAGTACTTC CSVYGQDSYEQYF
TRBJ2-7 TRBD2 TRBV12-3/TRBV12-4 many TGTGCCAGCAGTTGGGGAGGGAGCTCCTACGAGCAGTACTTC CASSWGGSSYEQYF
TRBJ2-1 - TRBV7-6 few TGTGCCAGCAGCCTGACAACCGGGGCGTTCAGCTCCTACAATGAGCAGTTCTTC CASSLTTGAFSSYNEQFF
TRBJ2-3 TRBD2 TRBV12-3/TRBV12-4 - TGTGCCAGCAGTCTAGCGGGGGGGCCTTATACGCAGTATTTT CASSLAGGPYTQYF
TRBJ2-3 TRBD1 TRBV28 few TGTGCCAGCAGTCTGACAGGGTCCCCTGCGCAGTATTTT CASSLTGSPAQYF
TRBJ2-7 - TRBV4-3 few TGCGCCAGCAGCCAAGATCACCGGCTAGCGTCCGAGCAGTACTTC CASSQDHRLASEQYF
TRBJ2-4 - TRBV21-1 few TGTGCCAGCACCCATAGTGCCCGGGGCCCTAAAAACATTCAGTACTTC CASTHSARGPKNIQYF
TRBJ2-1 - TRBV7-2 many TGTGCCAGCAGCGCCCAGGCCAGAGGGGGAAACAATGAGCAGTTCTTC CASSAQARGGNNEQFF
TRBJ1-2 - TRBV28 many TGTGCCAGCAGTTTACTTGCGGGGGCGGCTGGCTACACCTTC CASSLLAGAAGYTF
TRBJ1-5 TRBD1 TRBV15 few TGTGCCACCAGCAGAGGGACAGGGAGACTTCAGCCCCAGCATTTT CATSRGTGRLQPQHF
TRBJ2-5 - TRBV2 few TGTGCCAGCATCTCGCGGGGAACAGAGACCCAGTACTTC CASISRGTETQYF
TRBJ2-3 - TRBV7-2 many TGTGCCAGCAGCCTGGGGAACACGGAGGCAGATACGCAGTATTTT CASSLGNTEADTQYF
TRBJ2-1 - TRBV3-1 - TGTGCCAGCAGGGAGTGGAAGGGTGAGCAGTTCTTC CASREWKGEQFF
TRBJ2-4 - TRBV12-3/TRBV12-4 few TGTGCCAGCACCGAAGGGGGAGGCGAAGCCAAAAACATTCAGTACTTC CASTEGGGEAKNIQYF
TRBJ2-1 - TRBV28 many TGTGCCAGCAGCCCCCCTAGGCGCGGAGTCAATGAGCAGTTCTTC CASSPPRRGVNEQFF
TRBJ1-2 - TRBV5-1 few TGCGCCAGCAGCTCTGACTCGGCGGTTGGCTACACCTTC CASSSDSAVGYTF
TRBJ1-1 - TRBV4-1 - TGCGCCAGCAGCCAAGTTTACGGGTTGTCTGAAGCTTTCTTT CASSQVYGLSEAFF
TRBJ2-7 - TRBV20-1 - TGCAGTGCTAGAGATCCACCGGGACACTACTACGAGCAGTACTTC CSARDPPGHYYEQYF
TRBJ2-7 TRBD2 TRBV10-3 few TGTGCCATCAGTGAGAGGCGCCGAATAGCGGGAGAATACGAGCAGTACTTC CAISERRRIAGEYEQYF
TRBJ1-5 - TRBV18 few TGTGCCAGCTCACCACCGTGGAGCAGTCAGCCCCAGCATTTT CASSPPWSSQPQHF
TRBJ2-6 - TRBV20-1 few TGCAGTGCAAGGCAGGGAGCCGGGGCCAACGTCCTGACTTTC CSARQGAGANVLTF
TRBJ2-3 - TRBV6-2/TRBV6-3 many TGTGCCAGCAGCCTAGCCCCCACAGATACGCAGTATTTT CASSLAPTDTQYF
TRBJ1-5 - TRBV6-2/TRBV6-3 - TGTGCCAGCAGGGAAGGACAAACCAGCAATCAGCCCCAGCATTTT CASREGQTSNQPQHF
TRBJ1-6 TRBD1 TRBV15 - TGTGCCACCAGCTGGGACAGGAGCTCCTATAATTCACCCCTCCACTTT CATSWDRSSYNSPLHF
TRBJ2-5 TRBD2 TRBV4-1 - TGCGCCAGCAGCCGGCCTGGACTAGCGGAGCAAGAGACCCAGTACTTC CASSRPGLAEQETQYF
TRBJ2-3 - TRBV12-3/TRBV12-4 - TGTGCCAGCAGTTTAGCCTTAGCCTCTAGCACAGATACGCAGTATTTT CASSLALASSTDTQYF
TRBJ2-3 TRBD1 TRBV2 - TGTGCCAGCACACAGGGGAGCACAGATACGCAGTATTTT CASTQGSTDTQYF
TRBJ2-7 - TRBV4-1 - TGCGCCAGCAGCCAAGATGACCTCTACGAGCAGTACTTC CASSQDDLYEQYF
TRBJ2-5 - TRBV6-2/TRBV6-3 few TGTGCCAGCAGTTACGTGCCAGTTGAGACCCAGTACTTC CASSYVPVETQYF
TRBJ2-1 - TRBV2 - TGTGCCAGCAGTGAAGGAAGACTGACTGAGCAGTTCTTC CASSEGRLTEQFF
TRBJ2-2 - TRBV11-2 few TGTGCCAGCAGCTTAGACTTGTTTAGCGGGGAGCTGTTTTTT CASSLDLFSGELFF
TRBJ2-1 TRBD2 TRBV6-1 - TGTGCCAGCAGTGTGACTAGCGGGGCGAAAGAGCAGTTCTTC CASSVTSGAKEQFF
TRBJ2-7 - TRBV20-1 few TGCAGTGCTAGTCCCGGGGTAACCTACGAGCAGTACTTC CSASPGVTYEQYF
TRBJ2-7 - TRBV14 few TGTGCCAGCGCCCGGGCGCTGGAGCAGTACTTC CASARALEQYF
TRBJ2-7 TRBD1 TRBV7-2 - TGTGCCAGCAGCTTAGCGTTAGTCAGGGGGTACGAGCAGTACTTC CASSLALVRGYEQYF
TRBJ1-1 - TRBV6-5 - TGTGCCAGCAGTTCCTCTAACCAGGGGCAGGAGAAAGCTTTCTTT CASSSSNQGQEKAFF
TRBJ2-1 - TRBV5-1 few TGCGCCAGCAGCTCAAGACTAGGGCGGTACAATGAGCAGTTCTTC CASSSRLGRYNEQFF
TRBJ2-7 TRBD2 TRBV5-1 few TGCGCCAGCAGCTTTGGACAGACTAGCGGAACTATTAACTCCTACGAGCAGTACTTC CASSFGQTSGTINSYEQYF